The 31 T cell receptor beta chains listed next were all sequenced from one sample in a study of T cell repertoires in cytomegalovirus infection. TCRdb fed the reads into MiXCR, producing one record per CDR3 protein. The table has almost 550,000 distinct CDR3 sequences, more than 15% seen once; the top ten hold 20% to 30%. Sequences were obtained from CD8+ T cells from PBMCs. The receptors come from a human donor in good health (CMV status not recorded). Some clones in this sample may be carry-over from other donors' samples.

This clonotype appeared a single time. The missing conserved phenylalanine or tryptophan at the end of this CDR3 makes a read error likely. The chain links TRBV2 to TRBJ2-7; perhaps D is TRBD1 or TRBD2 (6 bases each). CDR3 length: 10 residues. From germline, CDR1 is SNHLY and CDR2 FYNNEI. Trimming took 8 bases from V and 6 from J, leaving 8 bases between them. This CDR3 is CASGGREQYL. The CDR3 DNA reads TGTGCCAGCGGGGGGCGCGAGCAGTACCTC.

The table lists this clonotype with a few counts. The chain links TRBV24-1 to TRBJ2-3, with 9 bases that match TRBD1. The CDR3 consists of 15 residues. Trimming at V came to 5 bases and at J to 3 bases, leaving 5 bases not matched to a gene. CDR1 is KGHDR and CDR2 is SFDVKD in the germline V gene. CDR3 region: CATSARTGATDTQYF. The DNA of the CDR3 is TGTGCCACCAGTGCCAGGACAGGGGCGACAGATACGCAGTATTTT.

V and J are TRBV20-1 and TRBJ1-1; the match to TRBD1 covers 8 bases. Germline V gene data show CDR1 as DFQATT and CDR2 as SNEGSKA (reference sequence). After removal of 0 bases from V and 4 bases from J, the junction contained 4 bases not matched to a gene. This CDR3 region has 14 residues. The CDR3 is CSARDSDRGTEAFF. In nucleotides, the CDR3 is TGCAGTGCTAGAGATTCCGACAGGGGCACTGAAGCTTTCTTT.

V and J are TRBV6-6 and TRBJ2-2, with D uncertain. Trimming stripped 5 bases from V and 10 bases from J, with 11 bases between. CDR1 and CDR2 from the germline V gene are MNHNY and SVGAGI (reference sequence). This CDR3 is built from 12 residues. CDR3 loop: CASSESGQELFF. CDR3 DNA: TGTGCCAGCAGTGAATCGGGTCAGGAGCTGTTTTTT.

The chain employs TRBV24-1 and TRBJ2-3, with D possibly being TRBD2 (6 bases). The CDR3 is 15 residues long. Trimming cost V 10 bases and J 2 bases, with 18 bases left between them. Germline lookup yields CDR1 KGHDR and CDR2 SFDVKD. This CDR3 is CATGPRTTATDTQYF. As DNA, the CDR3 is TGTGCCACGGGCCCCCGGACTACGGCCACAGATACGCAGTATTTT.

The rearrangement links TRBV3-1 to TRBJ2-5; D gene unclear. V lost 7 bases to trimming and J lost 5 bases, with 17 bases between them. CDR1 is LGHDT, CDR2 YNNKEL, per germline (reference sequence). The CDR3 has 14 amino acids. CDR3 residues: CASTPEELTETQYF. CDR3 bases: TGTGCCAGCACCCCAGAGGAGCTCACGGAGACCCAGTACTTC.

This clonotype was counted ten times or more. The chain recombines TRBV7-2 with TRBJ1-2, with D hard to call. The germline V gene has CDR1 SGHTA and CDR2 FQGNSA. CDR3 size: 14 residues. Trimming took off 4 bases at V and 0 bases at J, with 9 bases between the two ends. CDR3 bases: TGTGCCAGCAGCTCCCCCACAGCTAACTATGGCTACACCTTC. This translates into CASSSPTANYGYTF.

This clonotype was observed at least ten times. The V call is TRBV12-3 or TRBV12-4, the J call TRBJ1-3, with 8 bases fitting TRBD1. The CDR3 sequence is 15 residues long. V shed 6 bases, J shed 6 bases, and the junction held 10 bases outside the gene matches. The CDR3 sequence: CASRTRQGLANTIYF. CDR3 DNA sequence: TGTGCCAGCAGGACACGACAGGGGCTAGCAAACACCATATATTTT.

This clonotype was counted at least ten times. The chain combines TRBV7-3 with TRBJ2-2; D remains unclear. V lost 5 bases to trimming and J lost 4 bases, with 5 bases between them. Germline assignment: CDR1 SGHTA and CDR2 FQGTGA. The CDR3 consists of 12 residues. The CDR3 region has the DNA TGTGCCAGCAGCCCCGTCACCGGGGAGCTGTTTTTT. Translation: CASSPVTGELFF.

This clonotype was recorded at least ten times. The J gene is TRBJ1-1, the V gene TRBV4-1, with a possible D match to TRBD1 (5 bases). This CDR3 has 12 residues. CDR1 is MGHRA and CDR2 is YSYEKL in the germline V gene. Trimming removed 2 bases from V and 4 bases from J, with 5 bases in between. CDR3 loop: CASSQRGTEAFF. CDR3 sequence (DNA): TGCGCCAGCAGCCAAAGGGGCACTGAAGCTTTCTTT.

The rearrangement links TRBV30 to TRBJ2-1; D ambiguous. The ends were cut back, 2 bases at V and 2 bases at J, with 7 bases in the middle. The CDR3 covers 13 residues. Germline V gene sequence: CDR1 GTSNPN, CDR2 SVGIG (reference sequence). CDR3 in amino acids: CAWSPSTYNEQFF. The CDR3, as DNA: TGTGCCTGGAGTCCGAGCACCTACAATGAGCAGTTCTTC.

At least ten counts were recorded for this clonotype. The V gene is TRBV7-9, the J gene TRBJ2-3; D gene unclear. The CDR3 consists of 13 residues. Per the germline V gene, CDR1 is SEHNR and CDR2 is FQNEAQ (reference sequence). Trimming left V 6 bases short and J 3 bases short, with 10 bases between. The CDR3 is CASRGRVTDTQYF. The CDR3 DNA sequence: TGTGCCAGCAGGGGAAGGGTTACAGATACGCAGTATTTT.

A few counts support this clonotype. The V gene is TRBV27, the J gene TRBJ1-1; possible D gene TRBD1, 6 bases. The CDR3 loop spans 13 amino acids. The V gene lost 8 bases and the J gene lost 0 bases, with 10 bases spanning the gap. Germline V CDR1 and CDR2: MNHEY, SMNVEV (reference sequence). Written as DNA, the CDR3 is TGTGCCAGCCTGGGACACCTGAACACTGAAGCTTTCTTT. It codes for CASLGHLNTEAFF.

This clonotype was seen many times. The chain is built from TRBV12-5 and TRBJ2-3; the match to TRBD1 covers 7 bases. The ends lost 5 bases at V and 4 bases at J; junction bases unmatched: 9. This CDR3 region has 15 residues. In germline, CDR1 is LGHNT, CDR2 FRNRAP. This CDR3 is CASGPGRTGADTQYF. DNA of the CDR3: TGTGCTAGTGGTCCTGGCCGGACAGGAGCAGATACGCAGTATTTT.

The chain carries TRBV27 and TRBJ1-5, with TRBD1 as a possible D gene (5 bases). V lost 5 bases, J lost 4 bases, and 21 bases lay in between. Germline lookup yields CDR1 MNHEY and CDR2 SMNVEV (reference sequence). The CDR3 consists of 17 residues. The CDR3 nucleotides are TGTGCCAGCAGTCCTTTGGAGGCGACCGGGGGGAATCAGCCCCAGCATTTT. Translation gives CASSPLEATGGNQPQHF.

The CDR3 sequence: CSVELAVSYEQYF. The CDR3 nucleotides read TGCAGCGTAGAACTAGCGGTCTCCTACGAGCAGTACTTC. The V and J genes are TRBV29-1 and TRBJ2-7; 8 bases map to TRBD2. CDR1 is SQVTM, CDR2 ANQGSEA, per germline. The CDR3 loop spans 13 amino acids. Losses at the gene ends were 6 bases for V and 0 bases for J; bases not matched to a gene: 4.

V usage is TRBV19 and J usage is TRBJ2-3; tentative D call: TRBD1 (5 bases). Looked up from germline, CDR1 is LNHDA and CDR2 is SQIVND (reference sequence). CDR3 length equals 14 residues. Trimming removed 7 bases from V and 2 bases from J, with 13 bases in between. CDR3 bases: TGTGCCAGTACCGGTGGGGCAGCCACAGATACGCAGTATTTT. Translation: CASTGGAATDTQYF.

J is TRBJ2-1 and V is TRBV19; D possibly matches TRBD1 or TRBD2 (6 bases each). V lost 1 base and J lost 0, with 13 bases in between. CDR3 size: 17 residues. CDR1 is LNHDA and CDR2 is SQIVND in the germline V gene (reference sequence). The DNA of the CDR3 is TGTGCCAGTAGTATAGTAGGGGGGCTGAGCTCCTACAATGAGCAGTTCTTC. This codes for CASSIVGGLSSYNEQFF.

V gene TRBV13 combines with J gene TRBJ1-1, with a tentative D call TRBD1 (6 bases). Germline V gene data show CDR1 as PRHDT and CDR2 as FYEKMQ (reference sequence). The CDR3 covers 16 residues. Trimming took 1 base from V and 0 from J, leaving 12 bases between them. In DNA, the CDR3 is TGTGCCAGCAGCTTAGTCAGGGGCCTCATGAACACTGAAGCTTTCTTT. Encoded protein: CASSLVRGLMNTEAFF.

This clonotype has just one count. Here the CDR3 omits its conserved ending phenylalanine or tryptophan, so a read error is the likely source. J is TRBJ1-2 and V is TRBV4-1; possible D gene TRBD1, 5 bases. CDR1 is MGHRA, CDR2 YSYEKL, per germline. The CDR3 runs to 17 residues. V dropped 0 bases and J dropped 4 bases, with 18 bases sitting between them. Here the CDR3 DNA reads TGCGCCAGCAGCCAAGAGGTGGAGGGCAGGGTGGTCTATGGCTACACCTTA. It yields the protein CASSQEVEGRVVYGYTL.

This clonotype came up many times. The J gene is TRBJ2-7, the V gene TRBV6-6; D is ambiguous. Germline lookup yields CDR1 MNHNY and CDR2 SVGAGI (reference sequence). The germline V and J ends were trimmed by 0 bases and 7 bases, with 7 bases remaining between them. CDR3 length equals 12 residues. The DNA for the CDR3 is TGTGCCAGCAGTTACTCGACGCAGGAGCAGTACTTC. It yields the protein CASSYSTQEQYF.

This clonotype was seen a few times. The chain joins TRBV4-1 to TRBJ1-1; D unclear. V gave up 2 bases and J gave up 0 bases, with 4 bases separating them. Germline CDR1 and CDR2: MGHRA and YSYEKL. The CDR3 contains 13 residues. The CDR3 bases are TGCGCCAGCAGCCAACCTATGAACACTGAAGCTTTCTTT. Translation gives CASSQPMNTEAFF.

This clonotype has just a few counts. The V and J genes are TRBV9 and TRBJ1-2; the D is unclear. The CDR3 is 13 residues long. Germline lookup yields CDR1 SGDLS and CDR2 YYNGEE. V was shortened by 4 bases and J by 3 bases, with 10 bases between the two germline ends. The CDR3, as DNA: TGTGCCAGCAGCCCCCCCCATGACTATGGCTACACCTTC. Its translation is CASSPPHDYGYTF.

This clonotype was seen more than once but under ten times. V usage is TRBV3-1 and J usage is TRBJ2-1, with D possibly matching TRBD2 (7 bases). Germline V lookup: CDR1 LGHDT, CDR2 YNNKEL (reference sequence). Deletions cut 5 bases from V and 9 bases from J, with 23 bases between. This CDR3 contains 16 residues. In DNA form, the CDR3 reads TGTGCCAGCAGCTTTAGGAAGGGGGGGCCCGCAGGTGAGCAGTTCTTC. Protein sequence: CASSFRKGGPAGEQFF.

This clonotype was seen at least ten times. The V call is TRBV2, the J call TRBJ1-2; 10 positions agree with TRBD1. Germline loops: CDR1 SNHLY, CDR2 FYNNEI. J gave up 0 bases and V 6 bases, and 13 bases lay outside the gene matches. The CDR3 consists of 18 residues. The CDR3 spells CASRARDRGAPSNYGYTF. The CDR3 bases are TGTGCCAGCAGGGCCCGGGACAGGGGCGCCCCTTCTAACTATGGCTACACCTTC. Filled out from reference TRBV2 and TRBJ1-2, the complete variable domain reads EPEVTQTPSHQVTQMGQEVILRCVPISNHLYFYWYRQILGQKVEFLVSFYNNEISEKSEIFDDQFSVERPDGSNFTLKIRSTKLEDSAMYFCASRARDRGAPSNYGYTFGSGTRLTVV.

By proportion, this clonotype is medium-sized. The CDR3 here is CASRRGQGFNNEQFF. CDR3 coding DNA: TGTGCCAGCAGAAGGGGACAGGGGTTTAACAATGAGCAGTTCTTC. The V and J genes are TRBV28 and TRBJ2-1; 10 nucleotides agree with TRBD1. The CDR3 runs to 15 residues. The germline V gene has CDR1 MDHEN and CDR2 SYDVKM. With 6 bases clipped from V and 5 bases from J, the junction kept 7 bases outside the gene matches.

This chain connects TRBV19 to TRBJ1-1, with a weak D call TRBD1 (5 bases). The germline V gene has CDR1 LNHDA and CDR2 SQIVND (reference sequence). The V gene lost 5 bases and the J gene lost 4 bases, with 14 bases spanning the gap. CDR3 size: 14 residues. Here the CDR3 reads CASSSLRGPTEAFF. In DNA, the CDR3 is TGTGCCAGTAGTTCGCTAAGGGGTCCCACTGAAGCTTTCTTT.

V is TRBV5-1 and J is TRBJ1-3; 7 bases line up with TRBD1. CDR1 SGHRS and CDR2 YFSETQ come from the germline V gene. The CDR3 has 16 amino acids. V shed 3 bases and J 0 bases; nucleotides not matched to a gene: 6. CDR3 sequence: CASSWEGADSGNTIYF. The CDR3 DNA reads TGCGCCAGCAGCTGGGAGGGGGCCGACTCTGGAAACACCATATATTTT. Complete variable domain (other parts from reference TRBV5-1 and TRBJ1-3): KAGVTQTPRYLIKTRGQQVTLSCSPISGHRSVSWYQQTPGQGLQFLFEYFSETQRNKGNFPGRFSGRQFSNSRSEMNVSTLELGDSALYLCASSWEGADSGNTIYFGEGSWLTVV.

The V and J genes are TRBV24-1 and TRBJ2-2, with 8 nucleotides matching TRBD2. V was pared by 2 bases and J by 7 bases, with 5 bases of the junction left unmatched. Germline values: CDR1 KGHDR, CDR2 SFDVKD. The CDR3 spans 15 residues. The chain's CDR3 is CATSDSAGGSGELFF. CDR3 coding DNA: TGTGCCACCAGTGATTCCGCGGGGGGTAGCGGGGAGCTGTTTTTT.

The sample holds many counts of this clonotype. The chain links TRBV6-2 or TRBV6-3 to TRBJ2-2, with 10 bases aligning to TRBD1. Per germline, CDR1 MNHEY and CDR2 SVGEGT. This CDR3 region has 17 residues. Unmatched junction bases numbered 6, after V lost 2 bases and J lost 3 bases. CDR3 residues: CASSYPKGQGDTGELFF. DNA of the CDR3: TGTGCCAGCAGTTACCCAAAAGGACAGGGGGACACCGGGGAGCTGTTTTTT.

V usage is TRBV5-6 and J usage is TRBJ2-1, with TRBD1 matching 7 bases. Trimming took 2 bases from V and 10 from J; bases not matched to a gene: 12. The germline V gene encodes CDR1 SGHDT and CDR2 YYEEEE. CDR3 length equals 15 residues. Written as DNA, the CDR3 is TGTGCCAGCAGCTTAGGAGACAGGGTGGGACCGGAGCAGTTCTTC. Residues: CASSLGDRVGPEQFF.